This T cell receptor beta chain was documented in a study of blood T cell repertoires in COVID-19. About the research overall: The samples span acute and convalescent COVID-19 from the United States, Italy and Spain. Nucleic acid was either cDNA or gDNA, and it came from T cells, B-cell-depleted T cells, or PBMCs.

How the authors handled the data: Amplification of reference gene primers provided the estimated nucleated cell counts. Using immunoSEQ multiplex PCR, the repertoire was profiled, and TCRdb retains in-frame clones only, with some absent. V and J calls and clone size follow that table, whereas D and trimming were derived from the DNA. The table includes 80,000 or so clones, approximately 82% detected once. The germline gives CDR1 SNHLY, CDR2 FYNNEI. This CDR3 has 15 residues. The junction had 7 bases not matched to a gene; V was cut back by 6 bases and J by 6 bases. The chain employs TRBV2 and TRBJ2-3; 12 bases map to TRBD2. The sample comprised peripheral blood. The clonotype was recovered from a human donor in a cohort sampled during active COVID-19. The CDR3 bases are TGTGCCAGCAGCCGCCTTACTAGCGGGGGGGATACGCAGTATTTT. The encoded protein is CASSRLTSGGDTQYF.